Following are 20 T cell receptor beta chains from one sample sequenced in a study of cytomegalovirus exposure and HLA in healthy donors. Profiled with immunoSEQ multiplex PCR; TCRdb holds only in-frame clones, not every one. Among more than 70,000 clones, over 90% were seen once, and the ten largest hold 1%. The sample consisted of PBMCs. The receptors stem from a woman younger than 35 in good health and CMV-seronegative.

The rearrangement links TRBV5-4 to TRBJ2-7; weak D call: TRBD2 (5 bases). The CDR3 has 14 residues. V lost 0 bases and J lost 6, with 13 bases in between. Germline V gene lookup returns CDR1 SGHNT and CDR2 YYREEE (reference sequence). The CDR3 sequence: CASSLELGSLEQYF. The CDR3 region has the DNA TGTGCCAGCAGCTTGGAACTAGGGAGTCTCGAGCAGTACTTC. Full variable domain (outside the CDR3, taken from reference TRBV5-4 and TRBJ2-7): ETGVTQSPTHLIKTRGQQVTLRCSSQSGHNTVSWYQQALGQGPQFIFQYYREEENGRGNFPPRFSGLQFPNYSSELNVNALELDDSALYLCASSLELGSLEQYFGPGTRLTVT.

The chain recombines TRBV5-5 with TRBJ2-3, with 11 bases lining up with TRBD2. The trim removed 4 bases at V and 1 base at J, leaving 8 bases unmatched. Germline V gene lookup returns CDR1 SGHKS and CDR2 YYEKEE (reference sequence). This CDR3 is built from 17 residues. The CDR3 DNA reads TGTGCCAGCAGCCACACTAGCGGGGGACTAGGCACAGATACGCAGTATTTT. Protein sequence: CASSHTSGGLGTDTQYF.

This rearrangement joins TRBV5-6 to TRBJ2-1; D gene unclear. The V gene lost 2 bases and the J gene lost 2 bases, with 5 bases spanning the gap. The CDR3 is 13 amino acids. Per germline, CDR1 SGHDT and CDR2 YYEEEE. The CDR3 loop is CASSFSTYNEQFF. DNA of the CDR3: TGTGCCAGCAGCTTTAGCACCTACAATGAGCAGTTCTTC.

Regarding this clone: Compared with germline, one end of the junction differs, possibly owing to a read error. This chain joins TRBV15 and TRBJ2-1; D not certain. Germline V gene sequence: CDR1 LNHNV, CDR2 YYDKDF (reference sequence). This CDR3 contains 13 residues. CDR3 loop: CATSGDSPGEQFF. The CDR3 nucleotides are TGTGCCACCAGCGGAGACTCTCCGGGTGAGCAGTTCTTC. The full variable domain, in which reference TRBV15 and TRBJ2-1 provide the parts outside the CDR3, is DAMVIQNPRYQVTQFGKPVTLSCSQTLNHNVMYWYQQKSSQAPKLLFHYYDKDFNNEADTPDNFQSRRPNTSFCFLDIRSPGLGDTAMYLCATSGDSPGEQFFGPGTRLTVL.

This chain connects TRBV5-4 to TRBJ1-1; 10 bases are shared with TRBD1. CDR3 size: 14 residues. CDR1 is SGHNT and CDR2 is YYREEE in the germline V gene (reference sequence). V dropped 4 bases and J dropped 4; count of bases not matched to a gene: 4. CDR3 amino acids: CASSQGQGRTEAFF. In DNA form, the CDR3 reads TGTGCCAGCAGCCAGGGACAGGGGCGCACTGAAGCTTTCTTT.

The chain joins TRBV6-6 to TRBJ1-5; possible D gene TRBD1, 5 bases. V was trimmed by 0 bases and J by 0 bases, leaving 9 bases between them. CDR3 length equals 16 residues. The V gene's germline CDR1 is MNHNY and CDR2 SVGAGI (reference sequence). CDR3 amino acids: CASSYSDSYSNQPQHF. The CDR3 DNA reads TGTGCCAGCAGTTACTCCGACAGTTATAGCAATCAGCCCCAGCATTTT.

The J gene is TRBJ2-7, the V gene TRBV13, with D perhaps TRBD1 (7 bases). Trimming stripped 1 base from V and 5 bases from J, with 15 bases between. This CDR3 is built from 15 residues. In germline, CDR1 is PRHDT, CDR2 FYEKMQ (reference sequence). The CDR3 reads CASSLAGGGPHEQYF. CDR3 coding DNA: TGTGCCAGCAGCTTAGCCGGAGGGGGCCCCCACGAGCAGTACTTC. Complete variable domain (other parts from reference TRBV13 and TRBJ2-7): AAGVIQSPRHLIKEKRETATLKCYPIPRHDTVYWYQQGPGQDPQFLISFYEKMQSDKGSIPDRFSAQQFSDYHSELNMSSLELGDSALYFCASSLAGGGPHEQYFGPGTRLTVT.

This clone was counted only a few times. V is TRBV13 and J is TRBJ1-5, with 7 positions matching TRBD1. V trimming: 5 bases; J trimming: 4 bases; junction bases outside the gene matches: 5. The CDR3 is 14 amino acids. Germline V CDR1 and CDR2: PRHDT, FYEKMQ (reference sequence). The CDR3, as DNA: TGTGCCAGCAGCGTTGGGACAGCGAATCAGCCCCAGCATTTT. Encoded protein: CASSVGTANQPQHF.

The V call is TRBV28, the J call TRBJ2-5, with D tentatively TRBD1 (6 bases). The CDR3 consists of 15 residues. Deletions cut 4 bases from V and 5 bases from J, with 17 bases between. CDR1 is MDHEN, CDR2 SYDVKM, per germline. CDR3 DNA: TGTGCCAGCAGTTCACCAAGCACAGGGTTGGAGACCCAGTACTTC. This codes for CASSSPSTGLETQYF.

This rearrangement joins TRBV2 to TRBJ2-2, with 9 bases fitting TRBD2. The CDR3 sequence is 15 residues long. Trimming took 4 bases from V and 6 from J; bases not matched to a gene: 6. Germline V CDR1 and CDR2: SNHLY, FYNNEI. The CDR3 is CASSGLAGQPGELFF. The CDR3 coding sequence is TGTGCCAGCAGTGGGCTAGCGGGACAACCCGGGGAGCTGTTTTTT.

DNA of the CDR3: TGTGCCAGCAGTTTAGATGCGGGAACCTACGAGCAGTACTTC. Amino acid sequence: CASSLDAGTYEQYF. The V gene is TRBV27, the J gene TRBJ2-7, with D possibly being TRBD2 (6 bases). Germline assignment: CDR1 MNHEY and CDR2 SMNVEV (reference sequence). V was pared by 2 bases and J by 2 bases, with 10 bases between. CDR3 length equals 14 residues.

The chain joins TRBV6-4 to TRBJ2-1; the D gene is possibly TRBD1 (6 bases). V dropped 2 bases and J dropped 0 bases, with 11 bases sitting between them. The length of the CDR3 is 16 residues. The germline V gene encodes CDR1 MRHNA and CDR2 SNTAGT. In DNA form, the CDR3 reads TGTGCCAGCAGTGACGACGGGACACACTCCTACAATGAGCAGTTCTTC. It translates to CASSDDGTHSYNEQFF.

The gene calls are TRBV6-5 and TRBJ2-3, with a weak D call TRBD2 (7 bases). V dropped 3 bases and J dropped 4 bases, with 14 bases sitting between them. Germline V gene lookup returns CDR1 MNHEY and CDR2 SVGAGI. The CDR3 extends over 15 amino acids. This chain's CDR3 is CASSYGGGPADTQYF. CDR3 DNA: TGTGCCAGCAGTTATGGGGGGGGCCCCGCAGATACGCAGTATTTT.

The rearrangement joins TRBV27 to TRBJ2-1, with D possibly TRBD2 on 8 matching bases. Looked up from germline, CDR1 is MNHEY and CDR2 is SMNVEV (reference sequence). The CDR3 is made up of 13 amino acids. The V and J ends lost 5 bases and 11 bases respectively, with 16 bases between them. CDR3 loop: CASSTGTRGQQFF. CDR3 bases: TGTGCCAGCAGTACAGGGACTAGGGGGCAGCAGTTCTTC.

The rearrangement uses TRBV5-4 and TRBJ2-1; D might be TRBD1 (5 bases). There are 13 residues in the CDR3. Germline CDR1 SGHNT, CDR2 YYREEE (reference sequence). With 3 bases removed from V and 7 bases from J, the gap between germline ends came to 11 bases. The CDR3 DNA follows: TGTGCCAGCAGCTGGGGCCCAGAAAATGAGCAGTTCTTC. Protein product: CASSWGPENEQFF. Filled out from reference TRBV5-4 and TRBJ2-1, the complete variable domain reads ETGVTQSPTHLIKTRGQQVTLRCSSQSGHNTVSWYQQALGQGPQFIFQYYREEENGRGNFPPRFSGLQFPNYSSELNVNALELDDSALYLCASSWGPENEQFFGPGTRLTVL.

The chain uses TRBV6-5 and TRBJ1-1; 8 positions agree with TRBD1. The germline gives CDR1 MNHEY, CDR2 SVGAGI. CDR3 size: 15 residues. V was pared by 4 bases and J by 3 bases, with 7 bases of the junction left unmatched. CDR3 nucleotide sequence: TGTGCCAGCAGTTTCATTGACAGGGGAGACACTGAAGCTTTCTTT. Protein sequence: CASSFIDRGDTEAFF.

This chain uses TRBV5-4 with TRBJ2-2, with 10 bases lining up with TRBD2. Germline V gene lookup returns CDR1 SGHNT and CDR2 YYREEE (reference sequence). CDR3 length equals 15 residues. Trimming at V came to 4 bases and at J to 3 bases, leaving 3 bases not matched to a gene. CDR3 sequence: CASSRGLADTGELFF. DNA of the CDR3: TGTGCCAGCAGCCGAGGACTAGCGGACACCGGGGAGCTGTTTTTT.

The chain combines TRBV19 with TRBJ2-1, with 12 bases that match TRBD1. CDR3 length: 14 residues. After removal of 7 bases from V and 8 bases from J, the junction contained 6 bases not matched to a gene. Germline V gene sequence: CDR1 LNHDA, CDR2 SQIVND (reference sequence). CDR3 nucleotide sequence: TGTGCCAGTACCGGGGACAGGGGGCGCGATGAGCAGTTCTTC. It is translated as CASTGDRGRDEQFF.

This chain links TRBV11-1 with TRBJ2-5; D not resolved. The V gene lost 1 base and the J gene lost 1 base, with 7 bases spanning the gap. This CDR3 has 14 residues. Germline CDR1 and CDR2: SGHAT and FQDESV (reference sequence). The CDR3 DNA sequence: TGTGCCAGCAGCTTAGGGTACACCCAAGAGACCCAGTACTTC. The encoded protein is CASSLGYTQETQYF. The full variable domain, with the rest looked up from reference TRBV11-1 and TRBJ2-5, is EAEVAQSPRYKITEKSQAVAFWCDPISGHATLYWYRQILGQGPELLVQFQDESVVDDSQLPKDRFSAERLKGVDSTLKIQPAELGDSAMYLCASSLGYTQETQYFGPGTRLLVL.

The chain combines TRBV7-2 with TRBJ2-1; the D gene is possibly TRBD1 (6 bases). Germline-derived CDR1 and CDR2 are SGHTA and FQGNSA. The CDR3 covers 16 residues. V lost 2 bases, J lost 5 bases, and 16 bases lay in between. The CDR3 DNA reads TGTGCCAGCAGCTTACTAACCAGGGGAATCCACAATGAGCAGTTCTTC. Its protein is CASSLLTRGIHNEQFF.